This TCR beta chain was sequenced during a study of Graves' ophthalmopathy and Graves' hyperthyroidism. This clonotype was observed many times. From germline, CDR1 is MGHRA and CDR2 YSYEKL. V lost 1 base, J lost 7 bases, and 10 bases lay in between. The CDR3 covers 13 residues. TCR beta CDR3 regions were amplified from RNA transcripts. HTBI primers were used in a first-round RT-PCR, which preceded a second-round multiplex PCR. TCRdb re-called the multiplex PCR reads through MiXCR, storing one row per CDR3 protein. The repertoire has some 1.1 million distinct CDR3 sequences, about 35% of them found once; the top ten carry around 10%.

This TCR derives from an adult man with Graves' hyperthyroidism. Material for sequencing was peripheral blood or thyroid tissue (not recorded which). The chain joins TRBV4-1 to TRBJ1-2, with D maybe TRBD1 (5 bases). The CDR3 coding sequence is TGCGCCAGCAGCCAAGGGGGCATGTCTGGCTACACCTTC. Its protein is CASSQGGMSGYTF.